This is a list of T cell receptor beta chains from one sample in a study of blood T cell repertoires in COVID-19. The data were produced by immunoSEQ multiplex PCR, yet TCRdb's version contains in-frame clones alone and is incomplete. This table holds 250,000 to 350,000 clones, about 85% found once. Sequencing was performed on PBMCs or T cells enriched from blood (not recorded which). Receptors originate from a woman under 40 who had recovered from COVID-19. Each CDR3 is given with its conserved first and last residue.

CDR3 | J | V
CARSSARDRTDYNSPLHF | TRBJ1-6 | TRBV5-3
CASSVADRLMNTEAFF | TRBJ1-1 | TRBV9
CASSDEGQGPYGYTF | TRBJ1-2 | TRBV6-1
CASRETGNEKLFF | TRBJ1-4 | TRBV19
CASSVDPSGGPLNEQFF | TRBJ2-1 | TRBV9
CASSEAVGGNSPLHF | TRBJ1-6 | TRBV6-1
CASSFPRGAVQPQHF | TRBJ1-5 | TRBV28
CASSVVEGEALHF | TRBJ1-6 | TRBV9
CASSRTGVGYTF | TRBJ1-2 | TRBV7-8
CASSHGLALLTDTQYF | TRBJ2-3 | TRBV6-6
CASSFTTGVNTEAFF | TRBJ1-1 | TRBV7-2
CASSAGATNEKLFF | TRBJ1-4 | TRBV2
CASSHLAGEASEQYF | TRBJ2-7 | TRBV3-1/TRBV3-2
CASSLDQGQSFYGYTF | TRBJ1-2 | TRBV11-2
CASSENPGSLYNSPLHF | TRBJ1-6 | TRBV6-1
CATSRDGGPYEQYF | TRBJ2-7 | TRBV15
CASSLDINTEAFF | TRBJ1-1 | TRBV18
CASSLAGRSTDTQYF | TRBJ2-3 | TRBV7-3
CASSQRGLNTGELFF | TRBJ2-2 | TRBV18
CASSAPGTQYEQYF | TRBJ2-7 | TRBV11-3
CASSRRGTAEAFF | TRBJ1-1 | TRBV3-1/TRBV3-2
CASSARGQGSGNTIYF | TRBJ1-3 | TRBV14
CASTPTGLNTEAFF | TRBJ1-1 | TRBV19
CAWSSPGRGVATNEKLFF | TRBJ1-4 | TRBV30
CASSSGTVNYGYTF | TRBJ1-2 | TRBV27
CASSVDGKIPPGELFF | TRBJ2-2 | TRBV9
CASSLTGTAGVNTEAFF | TRBJ1-1 | TRBV5-1
CASSEQGYQPQHF | TRBJ1-5 | TRBV9
CASSLDGLEGYTF | TRBJ1-2 | TRBV5-6
CATRDRGSANEKLFF | TRBJ1-4 | TRBV19
CASNRGAWTEAFF | TRBJ1-1 | TRBV6-1
CASSEYNEQFF | TRBJ2-1 | TRBV12-3/TRBV12-4
CASSFRGTGTEAFF | TRBJ1-1 | TRBV5-8
CASSTGADPRGYTF | TRBJ1-2 | TRBV27
CASMLTGGKTDTQYF | TRBJ2-3 | TRBV11-2
CASSLASSGYTF | TRBJ1-2 | TRBV7-2
CASSYGLNTEAFF | TRBJ1-1 | TRBV14
CASSQGQGRSYEQYF | TRBJ2-7 | TRBV3-1/TRBV3-2
CAWSVPTPGNQPQHF | TRBJ1-5 | TRBV30
CASSPIIRTQANGYTF | TRBJ1-2 | TRBV27
CASSSTAPSYNYGYTF | TRBJ1-2 | TRBV18
CASRPWDSFNTEAFF | TRBJ1-1 | TRBV3-1/TRBV3-2